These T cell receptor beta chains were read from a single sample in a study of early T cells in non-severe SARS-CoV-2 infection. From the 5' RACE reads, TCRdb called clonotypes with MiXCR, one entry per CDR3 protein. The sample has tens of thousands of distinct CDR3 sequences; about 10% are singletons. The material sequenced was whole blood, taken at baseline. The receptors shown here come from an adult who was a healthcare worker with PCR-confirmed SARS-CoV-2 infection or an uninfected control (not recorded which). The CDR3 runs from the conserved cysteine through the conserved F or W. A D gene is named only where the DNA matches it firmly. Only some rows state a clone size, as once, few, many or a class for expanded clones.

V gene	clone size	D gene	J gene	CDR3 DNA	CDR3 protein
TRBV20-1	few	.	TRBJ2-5	TGCAGTGCTCCCGTGGCGGGAGAGACCCAGTACTTC	CSAPVAGETQYF
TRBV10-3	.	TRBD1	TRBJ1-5	TGTGCCATCAGTGGAGGACAGGATAATCAGCCCCAGCATTTT	CAISGGQDNQPQHF
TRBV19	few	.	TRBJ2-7	TGTGCCAGTAGTATTTCCAGGAGTACTTTCGAGCAGTACTTC	CASSISRSTFEQYF
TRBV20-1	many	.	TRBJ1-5	TGCAGTGCTAATTCCGGCGGCAATCAGCCCCAGCATTTT	CSANSGGNQPQHF
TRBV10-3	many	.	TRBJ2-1	TGTGCCATCAGTGGATCGACTGGCAATGAGCAGTTCTTC	CAISGSTGNEQFF
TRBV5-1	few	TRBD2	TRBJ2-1	TGCGCCAGCAGCTTGGGCGGGAGGCAGCACAATGAGCAGTTCTTC	CASSLGGRQHNEQFF
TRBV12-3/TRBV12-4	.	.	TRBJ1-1	TGTGCCAGCAGTTTAAGCTCCGGCACTGAAGCTTTCTTT	CASSLSSGTEAFF
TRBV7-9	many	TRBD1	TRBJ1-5	TGTGCCAGCAGCAAGGACAGGGAGGGTCAGCCCCAGCATTTT	CASSKDREGQPQHF
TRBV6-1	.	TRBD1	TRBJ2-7	TGTGCCACCGAAGAGACAGGGCGCTACGAGCAGTACTTC	CATEETGRYEQYF
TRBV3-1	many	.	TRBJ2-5	TGTGCCAGCAGCTTTAGCGACCCAGGGACCCAGTACTTC	CASSFSDPGTQYF
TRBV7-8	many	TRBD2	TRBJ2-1	TGTGCCAGCAGCCATCTGCTAGCGGCAAATGAGCAGTTCTTC	CASSHLLAANEQFF
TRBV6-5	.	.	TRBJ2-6	TGTGCCAGCAGCCGGTCTACGGGGGCCAACGTCCTGACTTTC	CASSRSTGANVLTF
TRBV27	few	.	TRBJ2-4	TGTGCCAGCAGTGGCACCGAAAACATTCAGTACTTC	CASSGTENIQYF
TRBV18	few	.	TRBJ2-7	TGTGCCAGCTCACCAGAATCCTACGAGCAGTACTTC	CASSPESYEQYF
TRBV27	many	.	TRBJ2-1	TGTGCCAGCGGATGGATGTGGGGGGAGGACCACAATGAGCAGTTCTTC	CASGWMWGEDHNEQFF
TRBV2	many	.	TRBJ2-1	TGTGCCAGCAGTGAAGGGGCTACCTCCTACAATGAGCAGTTCTTC	CASSEGATSYNEQFF
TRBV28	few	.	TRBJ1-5	TGTGCCAGCAAGAACAATCAGCCCCAGCATTTT	CASKNNQPQHF
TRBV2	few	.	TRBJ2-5	TGTGCCAGCAGTGATAGGGACCAGTACTTC	CASSDRDQYF
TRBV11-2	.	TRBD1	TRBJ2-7	TGTGCCAGCAGCTTGGGGACAGAGCTTTACGAGCAGTACTTC	CASSLGTELYEQYF
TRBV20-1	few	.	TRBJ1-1	TGCAGTGCTTTCCGGCAGGGTACGAACACTGAAGCTTTCTTT	CSAFRQGTNTEAFF
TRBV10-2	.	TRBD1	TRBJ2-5	TGCGCCAGCAGTGAAGGGGGCGGGGAGACCCAGTACTTC	CASSEGGGETQYF
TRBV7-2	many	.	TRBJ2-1	TGTGCCAGCGGTACTTCGCCCCGCTGGGAGCAGTTCTTC	CASGTSPRWEQFF
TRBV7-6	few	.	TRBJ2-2	TGTGCCAGCAGCCTGACGGATGGGGAGCTGTTTTTT	CASSLTDGELFF
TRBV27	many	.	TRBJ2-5	TGTGCCAGCCGAATAACCCAAGAGACCCAGTACTTC	CASRITQETQYF
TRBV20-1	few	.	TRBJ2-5	TGCAGTGCTAGGGCCGGGCAAAAGGAGACCCAGTACTTC	CSARAGQKETQYF
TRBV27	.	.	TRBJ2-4	TGTGCCAGCAGTGGGCAGGGGTCCAAAAACATTCAGTACTTC	CASSGQGSKNIQYF
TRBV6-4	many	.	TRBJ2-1	TGTGCCAGCAGTGCGGGAGACTCCTACAATGAGCAGTTCTTC	CASSAGDSYNEQFF
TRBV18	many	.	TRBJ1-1	TGTGCCAGCTCATCAGCGGGGGGTCCTGAAGCTTTCTTT	CASSSAGGPEAFF
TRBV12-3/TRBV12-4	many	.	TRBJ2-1	TGTGCCAGCAGTTTTGGAAGGAATGAGCAGTTCTTC	CASSFGRNEQFF
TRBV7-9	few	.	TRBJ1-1	TGTGCCAGCAGCTTAGAGCAGGGAAACACTGAAGCTTTCTTT	CASSLEQGNTEAFF
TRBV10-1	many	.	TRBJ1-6	TGCGCCAGCAGTGAAACCGGGAATAATTCACCCCTCCACTTT	CASSETGNNSPLHF
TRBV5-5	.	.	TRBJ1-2	TGTGCCAGCAGCTTAGAGCTCATCCAAGGTCGCGGCTACACCTTC	CASSLELIQGRGYTF
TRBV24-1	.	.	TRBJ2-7	TGTGCCACCAGTGACACCCCCGGAACAGGGGGGGCCTACGAGCAGTACTTC	CATSDTPGTGGAYEQYF
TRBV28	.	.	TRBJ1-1	TGTGCCAGCAGTTTTGGGGAAACTGAAGCTTTCTTT	CASSFGETEAFF
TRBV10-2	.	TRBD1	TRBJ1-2	TGCGCCAGCAGCCCGGACAGGGTGGGAGGCTACACCTTC	CASSPDRVGGYTF
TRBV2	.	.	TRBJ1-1	TGTGCCAGCAGTGAAAGGACAGACGTGAGTGCTTTCTTT	CASSERTDVSAFF
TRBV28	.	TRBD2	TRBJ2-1	TGTGCCAGCAGTCCAGCGGGAGGGGGTTCGAATGAGCAGTTCTTC	CASSPAGGGSNEQFF
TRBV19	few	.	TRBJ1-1	TGTGCCAGTAGTATACAGCTGACCGCGGACACTGAAGCTTTCTTT	CASSIQLTADTEAFF
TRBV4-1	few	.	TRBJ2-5	TGCGCCAGCAGCCAAGATAGCCAAGGTGGAGTTGTCCAGTACTTC	CASSQDSQGGVVQYF
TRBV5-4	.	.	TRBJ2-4	TGTGCCAGCAGCCGAGAAGCACAGAAACCGTACTTC	CASSREAQKPYF
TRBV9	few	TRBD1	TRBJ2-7	TGTGCCAGCAGCGTCGGGACAGCAGGCGAGCAGTACTTC	CASSVGTAGEQYF
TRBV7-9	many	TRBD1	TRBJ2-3	TGTGCCAGCAGCACCGACAGGGAAGGCACAGATACGCAGTATTTT	CASSTDREGTDTQYF
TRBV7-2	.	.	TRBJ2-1	TGTGCCAGCAGCTCCGAGGGACGGCGGCTCCGAGGGCAGTTCTTC	CASSSEGRRLRGQFF